Listed below are T cell receptor beta chains from one sample, sequenced in a study of identical twins. TCRdb passed the 5' RACE reads through MiXCR, listing each CDR3 protein once. The sample contains 450,000 to 600,000 distinct CDR3 sequences, approximately 20% of which appear only once. These sequences were also reported in another study, on yellow fever vaccine responses in identical twins.

Sequencing was performed on CD4+ T cells sorted from blood. The receptor set was obtained from a young woman in good health. CDR3s include the opening cysteine and the closing phenylalanine or tryptophan.

V gene: TRBV10-3
CDR3 protein: CAISEAGNYGYTF

V gene: TRBV29-1
CDR3 protein: CSVEVGGSSYNEQFF

V gene: TRBV7-9
CDR3 protein: CASSLSYGGEDTQYF

V gene: TRBV2
CDR3 protein: CASSRPSGGRPPLTYNEQFF

V gene: TRBV12-3/TRBV12-4
CDR3 protein: CASSVSYPNTGELFF

V gene: TRBV12-3/TRBV12-4
CDR3 protein: CASTETGGNEKLFF

V gene: TRBV6-5
CDR3 protein: CASSSLDRDGTDTQYF

V gene: TRBV20-1
CDR3 protein: CSAPATSGSGVHNEQFF

V gene: TRBV3-1
CDR3 protein: CASSRFPTLNTEAFF

V gene: TRBV24-1
CDR3 protein: CAIQRASGETQYF

V gene: TRBV29-1
CDR3 protein: CSVEEGAKITDTQYF

V gene: TRBV28
CDR3 protein: CASWGDSAYEQYF

V gene: TRBV6-6
CDR3 protein: CASSYEESYGYTF

V gene: TRBV12-3/TRBV12-4
CDR3 protein: CASSSREAEAFF

V gene: TRBV6-6
CDR3 protein: CASRAGQGTEAFF

V gene: TRBV5-1
CDR3 protein: CASSWDRETTNEKLFF

V gene: TRBV18
CDR3 protein: CASSPPGIAKNIQYF

V gene: TRBV4-1
CDR3 protein: CASSQPGHKNIQYF

V gene: TRBV24-1
CDR3 protein: CATSEHLAGTDTQYF

V gene: TRBV12-5
CDR3 protein: CASGFGGTGGVYEQYF

V gene: TRBV5-1
CDR3 protein: CASSLDYLGTGELFF

V gene: TRBV5-1
CDR3 protein: CASSEQGVNTEAFF

V gene: TRBV12-3/TRBV12-4
CDR3 protein: CASSFEGIYHNEQFF

V gene: TRBV2
CDR3 protein: CASSEKGALLTGELFF

V gene: TRBV6-6
CDR3 protein: CASMGSTDTQYF

V gene: TRBV7-9
CDR3 protein: CASSPMPSGAGDGELFF

V gene: TRBV5-1
CDR3 protein: CASSPSSSGSTGELFF

V gene: TRBV2
CDR3 protein: CASSAGLAGGYNEQFF

V gene: TRBV7-9
CDR3 protein: CASSYRGGTGEQYF

V gene: TRBV12-3/TRBV12-4
CDR3 protein: CASSFPLTSGANVLTF

V gene: TRBV2
CDR3 protein: CASSWTSGDQETQYF

V gene: TRBV18
CDR3 protein: CASSPPTRQDNEQFF

V gene: TRBV6-5
CDR3 protein: CASSGFGELFF

V gene: TRBV10-3
CDR3 protein: CAISPTSGYEQYF

V gene: TRBV5-1
CDR3 protein: CASSVLGQSFIQETQYF

V gene: TRBV5-1
CDR3 protein: CASSLDYRDGEQYF

V gene: TRBV5-1
CDR3 protein: CASSLGDRPKEYGYTF

V gene: TRBV12-3/TRBV12-4
CDR3 protein: CASSPGTLRLIWFYGYTF

V gene: TRBV5-1
CDR3 protein: CASSLQGLQPQHF

V gene: TRBV28
CDR3 protein: CASSLDGLAGADTQYF

V gene: TRBV5-1
CDR3 protein: CASSIAPVTAYNEQFF

V gene: TRBV6-6
CDR3 protein: CASRPPDIGHGYTF

V gene: TRBV10-1
CDR3 protein: CASSDSLGQTQYF

V gene: TRBV9
CDR3 protein: CASSAQGAGGYTF

V gene: TRBV7-9
CDR3 protein: CASSGGTNQPQHF

V gene: TRBV21-1
CDR3 protein: CASSNRGQGRQPQHF